One sample yielded the 30 T cell receptor beta chains listed below, sequenced in a study of CD8 T cells in ankylosing spondylitis. TCRdb recomputed calls from the 5' RACE reads with MiXCR, one row per CDR3 protein. The table records some 700,000 distinct CDR3 sequences, 19% of them present only once. No antigen has been assigned to these receptors. The study, taken as a whole, reports: Among TCR beta sequences, a motif of fewer than 10 highly homologous variants appeared characteristic of ankylosing spondylitis blood.

The sequencing input was blood, either unsorted or a sorted T cell fraction (not recorded which). Receptors were obtained from a male donor with ankylosing spondylitis.

This clonotype has ten or more counts. The V call is TRBV5-1, the J call TRBJ2-2; D is perhaps TRBD2 (5 bases). The germline CDR1 and CDR2 sequences are SGHRS and YFSETQ. The CDR3 is 15 residues long. V shed 5 bases and J shed 3 bases, with 14 bases lying between them. The CDR3 is CASRGSPGDTGELFF. Written as DNA, the CDR3 is TGCGCCAGCAGGGGGTCCCCCGGGGACACCGGGGAGCTGTTTTTT.

This clonotype has only a few counts. This chain connects TRBV6-1 to TRBJ2-7; TRBD1 agrees at 10 bases. The CDR3 runs to 15 residues. V was clipped by 8 bases and J by 5 bases; unmatched bases: 12. Per the germline V gene, CDR1 is MNHNS and CDR2 is SASEGT. CDR3 region: CASADSDRGQDEQYF. CDR3 nucleotide sequence: TGTGCCAGCGCCGATTCAGACAGGGGGCAGGACGAGCAGTACTTC.

The rearrangement uses TRBV16 and TRBJ1-1; possibly TRBD1 for D (6 bases). V was pared by 2 bases and J by 4 bases, with 17 bases between. This CDR3 is 16 amino acids long. The germline CDR1 and CDR2 sequences are KGHSY and FQNENV. In nucleotides, the CDR3 is TGTGCCAGCAGCCAAACAGGGTGGCTAAGGGGCACTGAAGCTTTCTTT. Translated: CASSQTGWLRGTEAFF.

The table lists this clonotype with a few counts. One end of the junction is discordant with germline, which a read error may explain. The chain carries TRBV18 and TRBJ2-3; TRBD2 matches at 13 bases. This CDR3 has 18 amino acids. Germline V gives CDR1 KGHSH, CDR2 LQKENI. The CDR3 spells CASSPLAGGPTTADTQYF. As DNA, the CDR3 is TGTGCCAGCTCTCCACTAGCGGGAGGGCCCACCACGGCAGATACGCAGTATTTT.

This chain joins TRBV15 and TRBJ2-6; D might be TRBD1 (6 bases). The CDR3 is made up of 18 amino acids. V lost 1 base, J lost 0 bases, and 13 bases lay in between. Per the germline V gene, CDR1 is LNHNV and CDR2 is YYDKDF (reference sequence). CDR3: CATSRGQVGVSGANVLTF. The CDR3 nucleotides read TGTGCCACCAGCAGAGGACAGGTGGGGGTCTCTGGGGCCAACGTCCTGACTTTC.

This clonotype was seen a few times. J is TRBJ1-6 and V is TRBV11-2; 10 positions agree with TRBD1. Germline V gene data show CDR1 as SGHAT and CDR2 as FQNNGV. With 1 base clipped from V and 7 bases from J, the junction kept 4 bases outside the gene matches. The CDR3 loop spans 16 amino acids. The CDR3 protein is CASSLVGTGANSPLHF. The CDR3 nucleotides read TGTGCCAGCAGCTTAGTCGGGACAGGGGCCAATTCACCCCTCCACTTT.

The sample holds a few counts of this clonotype. V gene TRBV12-3 or TRBV12-4 combines with J gene TRBJ2-5, with 8 bases fitting TRBD2. The CDR3 runs 14 residues. V was clipped by 3 bases and J by 5 bases; unmatched bases: 5. The CDR3 DNA reads as TGTGCCAGCAGTTTTACCCCGGGGGGGGAGACCCAGTACTTC. As protein: CASSFTPGGETQYF.

This clonotype was observed a few times. The chain links TRBV9 to TRBJ1-6; 8 nucleotides align to TRBD1. CDR3 size: 14 residues. Unmatched junction bases numbered 6, after V lost 3 bases and J lost 10 bases. Germline CDR1 reads SGDLS; CDR2 reads YYNGEE. Here the CDR3 DNA reads TGTGCCAGCAGCGACGGACAGGGACAATCACCCCTCCACTTT. Residues: CASSDGQGQSPLHF.

The chain links TRBV27 to TRBJ1-6; D is ambiguous. The length of the CDR3 is 15 residues. The V and J ends lost 2 bases and 2 bases respectively, with 7 bases between them. The V gene's germline CDR1 is MNHEY and CDR2 SMNVEV (reference sequence). The CDR3: CASSLRVPYNSPLHF. In nucleotides, the CDR3 is TGTGCCAGCAGTTTAAGGGTCCCCTATAATTCACCCCTCCACTTT.

V and J are TRBV20-1 and TRBJ1-5; tentative D call: TRBD1 (5 bases). This CDR3 is built from 12 residues. Per germline, CDR1 DFQATT and CDR2 SNEGSKA (reference sequence). The ends were cut back, 5 bases at V and 4 bases at J, with 9 bases in the middle. The chain's CDR3 is CSAGTENQPQHF. The CDR3 DNA follows: TGCAGTGCTGGGACTGAAAATCAGCCCCAGCATTTT.

The chain couples TRBV5-1 to TRBJ1-1, with 7 bases lining up with TRBD1. The V segment lost 5 bases and the J segment 5 bases; nucleotides outside the gene matches: 9. Germline loops: CDR1 SGHRS, CDR2 YFSETQ. CDR3 length: 14 amino acids. CDR3 region: CASSRGQEGTEAFF. CDR3 nucleotide sequence: TGCGCCAGCAGTCGAGGACAGGAGGGGACTGAAGCTTTCTTT.

This clonotype has just a few counts. The genes are TRBV5-1 and TRBJ2-4; 9 bases fit TRBD2. CDR3 size: 16 residues. J gave up 6 bases and V 1 base, and 8 bases lay outside the gene matches. Germline V gene lookup returns CDR1 SGHRS and CDR2 YFSETQ. CDR3 region: CASSLLDSGSGNIQYF. The CDR3 DNA sequence: TGCGCCAGCAGCTTGTTAGATAGCGGGAGTGGAAACATTCAGTACTTC.

This clonotype was seen a few times. The J gene is TRBJ2-3, the V gene TRBV12-3 or TRBV12-4; TRBD1 matches at 9 bases. This CDR3 has 15 residues. Trimming took 3 bases from V and 9 from J; bases not matched to a gene: 10. The CDR3 spells CASSLGGDRVETQYF. CDR3 in DNA: TGTGCCAGCAGTTTGGGGGGGGACAGGGTCGAAACGCAGTATTTT.

The genes are TRBV7-9 and TRBJ2-1; a possible D gene is TRBD2 (5 bases). The CDR3 extends over 14 amino acids. Trimming left V 5 bases short and J 8 bases short, with 16 bases between. Germline loops: CDR1 SEHNR, CDR2 FQNEAQ (reference sequence). In DNA form, the CDR3 reads TGTGCCAGCAGCCCCGGGAATTGGTATGATGAGCAGTTCTTC. Encoded protein: CASSPGNWYDEQFF.

This clonotype turned up a few times. The V call is TRBV5-6, the J call TRBJ2-2, with 7 bases aligning to TRBD1. The trim removed 4 bases at V and 4 bases at J, leaving 10 bases unmatched. The germline V gene has CDR1 SGHDT and CDR2 YYEEEE. The CDR3 totals 16 residues. The CDR3 reads CASSPFDREITGELFF. The DNA for the CDR3 is TGTGCCAGCAGCCCTTTTGACAGGGAAATCACCGGGGAGCTGTTTTTT.

The rearrangement links TRBV27 to TRBJ2-3, with D possibly matching TRBD1 (6 bases). The V gene lost 6 bases and the J gene lost 6 bases, with 10 bases spanning the gap. The CDR3 sequence is 12 residues long. Germline V gene data show CDR1 as MNHEY and CDR2 as SMNVEV (reference sequence). CDR3 amino acids: CASRQGRDTQYF. The CDR3, as DNA: TGTGCCAGCAGACAGGGAAGGGATACGCAGTATTTT.

This sequence joins TRBV29-1 and TRBJ1-1; D perhaps matches TRBD1 (5 bases). Germline V CDR1 and CDR2: SQVTM, ANQGSEA. This CDR3 has 12 amino acids. Trimming took off 7 bases at V and 1 base at J, with 10 bases between the two ends. The CDR3 spells CSAGLPNTEAFF. The CDR3, as DNA: TGCAGCGCGGGGCTCCCGAACACTGAAGCTTTCTTT.

The V gene is TRBV28, the J gene TRBJ2-7; D is ambiguous. This CDR3 has 11 amino acids. V was clipped by 7 bases and J by 6 bases, with 10 bases between them. The germline V gene has CDR1 MDHEN and CDR2 SYDVKM. The CDR3 is CASMKVLEQYF. CDR3 DNA sequence: TGTGCCAGCATGAAAGTTCTCGAGCAGTACTTC.

This clonotype showed up just a few times. The genes are TRBV29-1 and TRBJ2-5; D ambiguous. V lost 3 bases, J lost 4 bases, and 9 bases lay in between. The CDR3 spans 12 residues. From germline, CDR1 is SQVTM and CDR2 ANQGSEA. The CDR3 coding sequence is TGCAGCGTTGAGGAGCTCGGAGAGACCCAGTACTTC. Protein sequence: CSVEELGETQYF.

The chain joins TRBV29-1 to TRBJ1-5; no clear D gene. V lost 1 base, J lost 7 bases, and 5 bases lay in between. Germline V CDR1 and CDR2: SQVTM, ANQGSEA. The length of the CDR3 is 11 residues. CDR3 region: CSVEGKQPQHF. CDR3 nucleotides: TGCAGCGTTGAAGGTAAACAGCCCCAGCATTTT.

V gene TRBV5-6 combines with J gene TRBJ2-7, with 7 bases that match TRBD1. The V segment lost 6 bases and the J segment 4 bases; nucleotides outside the gene matches: 13. The CDR3 has 15 residues. In germline, CDR1 is SGHDT, CDR2 YYEEEE. The CDR3 region is CASTLFPGQNYEQYF. The CDR3 DNA reads as TGTGCCAGCACCCTCTTTCCGGGACAGAATTACGAGCAGTACTTC.

This chain links TRBV7-8 with TRBJ2-2, with 7 bases that match TRBD1. V shed 1 base, J shed 7 bases, and the junction held 6 bases outside the gene matches. The CDR3 spans 15 residues. Per the germline V gene, CDR1 is SGHVS and CDR2 is FQNEAQ. In DNA, the CDR3 is TGTGCCAGCAGCTTAGTTGGCAGGGGGATCGGGGAGCTGTTTTTT. Protein: CASSLVGRGIGELFF.

A few counts support this clonotype. This CDR3 reads CSAIAGGPYEQYF. CDR3 DNA sequence: TGCAGCGCCATTGCGGGAGGCCCCTACGAGCAGTACTTC. The chain links TRBV29-1 to TRBJ2-7, with 8 bases fitting TRBD2. V lost 7 bases to trimming and J lost 2 bases; unmatched junction nucleotides: 7. CDR3 length: 13 residues. CDR1 is SQVTM and CDR2 is ANQGSEA in the germline V gene.

This clonotype was picked up a small number of times. This rearrangement joins TRBV6-2 or TRBV6-3 to TRBJ1-2; TRBD1 matches 7 bases. This CDR3 region has 14 residues. The germline V gene encodes CDR1 MNHEY and CDR2 SVGEGT. J gave up 8 bases and V 6 bases, and 12 bases lay outside the gene matches. The CDR3 protein is CASSPNTQGKGYTF. In DNA form, the CDR3 reads TGTGCCAGCAGCCCTAATACACAGGGGAAGGGCTACACCTTC.

V gene TRBV15 combines with J gene TRBJ1-4, with D possibly TRBD1 on 5 matching bases. This CDR3 has 16 amino acids. The germline V gene has CDR1 LNHNV and CDR2 YYDKDF (reference sequence). Trimming stripped 3 bases from V and 0 bases from J, with 11 bases between. DNA for the CDR3: TGTGCCACCAGCAGGGTGGGGGGGGCAACTAATGAAAAACTGTTTTTT. It specifies CATSRVGGATNEKLFF.

This clonotype was counted a few times. The chain carries TRBV11-2 and TRBJ1-2; D unresolved. The CDR3 contains 15 residues. CDR1 SGHAT and CDR2 FQNNGV come from the germline V gene. Between the trimmed V and J ends, which lost 5 bases and 2 bases, there was a span of 15 bases. The CDR3 spells CASSPNWERNYGYTF. In nucleotides, the CDR3 is TGTGCCAGCAGCCCGAATTGGGAGAGGAACTATGGCTACACCTTC. The variable domain in full, completed from reference TRBV11-2 and TRBJ1-2, reads EAGVAQSPRYKIIEKRQSVAFWCNPISGHATLYWYQQILGQGPKLLIQFQNNGVVDDSQLPKDRFSAERLKGVDSTLKIQPAKLEDSAVYLCASSPNWERNYGYTFGSGTRLTVV.

This clonotype was detected many times. The chain links TRBV29-1 to TRBJ1-1; the D gene is possibly TRBD1 (5 bases). Germline loops: CDR1 SQVTM, CDR2 ANQGSEA. V lost 7 bases and J 1 base, leaving 7 bases between the germline ends. This CDR3 comprises 11 residues. The DNA for the CDR3 is TGCAGCGCTACAGGGAACACTGAAGCTTTCTTT. Translation: CSATGNTEAFF. The full variable domain, with the rest looked up from reference TRBV29-1 and TRBJ1-1, is SAVISQKPSRDICQRGTSLTIQCQVDSQVTMMFWYRQQPGQSLTLIATANQGSEATYESGFVIDKFPISRPNLTFSTLTVSNMSPEDSSIYLCSATGNTEAFFGQGTRLTVV.

This clonotype has at least ten counts. The V call is TRBV7-9, the J call TRBJ2-1; a possible D gene is TRBD1 (5 bases). From germline, CDR1 is SEHNR and CDR2 FQNEAQ (reference sequence). CDR3 size: 12 residues. V lost 3 bases, J lost 7 bases, and 7 bases lay in between. CDR3 sequence reads: CASSFQGNEQFF. The CDR3 DNA reads as TGTGCCAGCAGCTTTCAGGGTAATGAGCAGTTCTTC.

The chain carries TRBV7-2 and TRBJ2-7; 11 bases match TRBD1. Germline loops: CDR1 SGHTA, CDR2 FQGNSA. The CDR3 contains 13 residues. Losses at the gene ends were 6 bases for V and 5 bases for J; bases not matched to a gene: 3. Here the CDR3 DNA reads TGTGCCAGCAGGGACAGGGGGCGCCACGAGCAGTACTTC. Translated: CASRDRGRHEQYF. The whole variable domain, filled in from reference TRBV7-2 and TRBJ2-7, reads GAGVSQSPSNKVTEKGKDVELRCDPISGHTALYWYRQSLGQGLEFLIYFQGNSAPDKSGLPSDRFSAERTGGSVSTLTIQRTQQEDSAVYLCASRDRGRHEQYFGPGTRLTVT.

At least ten counts were recorded for this clonotype. The V call is TRBV5-1, the J call TRBJ1-1; TRBD1 might be the D (5 bases). V dropped 2 bases and J dropped 3 bases, with 8 bases sitting between them. The CDR3 consists of 13 residues. Germline values: CDR1 SGHRS, CDR2 YFSETQ. The CDR3: CASSLTGDTEAFF. The CDR3 coding sequence is TGCGCCAGCAGCTTAACAGGAGACACTGAAGCTTTCTTT.